The 25 T cell receptor beta chains below all came from one sample that was sequenced in a study of blood T cells in healthy people across ages (dated by TCRdb to between 2014 and 2016). Library prep was done by 5' RACE. The instrument given in TCRdb is Illumina HiSeq 2500. A second PCR of about 7 to 12 cycles was run with a J-beta primer mix and a sample-barcoded 5' primer. TCRdb trimmed public reads at Q25 via fastp, called clones via MiXCR and kept in-frame beta chains. Identical CDR3 proteins give one entry, which carries the most common genes and DNA. The sample profile shows around 800,000 distinct CDR3 sequences; approximately 67% of them were found once. The ten largest clones take up about a quarter of the sample. Sequencing was done on a sample of blood. The receptor source for this set is a man aged 30-40 years in good health.

The J gene is TRBJ2-2, the V gene TRBV9, with D perhaps TRBD1 or TRBD2 (5 bases each). The V and J ends lost 4 bases and 5 bases respectively, with 15 bases between them. The CDR3 consists of 15 residues. CDR1 and CDR2 from the germline V gene are SGDLS and YYNGEE. CDR3 protein: CASSPGTGWTGELFF. The CDR3 DNA reads as TGTGCCAGCAGCCCAGGGACCGGGTGGACCGGGGAGCTGTTTTTT.

J is TRBJ2-3 and V is TRBV27; 8 bases match TRBD2. From germline, CDR1 is MNHEY and CDR2 SMNVEV (reference sequence). This CDR3 has 15 amino acids. Losses at the gene ends were 0 bases for V and 5 bases for J; bases not matched to a gene: 4. The CDR3 DNA reads as TGTGCCAGCAGTTTATCCGGGGGGGCGGGAGATACGCAGTATTTT. It translates to CASSLSGGAGDTQYF.

The rearrangement joins TRBV10-3 to TRBJ2-5; D not certain. The ends were cut back, 3 bases at V and 1 base at J, with 6 bases in the middle. In germline, CDR1 is ENHRY, CDR2 SYGVKD. The CDR3 is 13 residues long. The CDR3 DNA reads TGTGCCATCAGTGATTCAGGCCAAGAGACCCAGTACTTC. Encoded protein: CAISDSGQETQYF.

Only one count was recorded for this clonotype. The V gene is TRBV20-1, the J gene TRBJ1-5, with D possibly TRBD1 on 5 matching bases. V lost 3 bases and J lost 2, with 11 bases in between. Germline V gene lookup returns CDR1 DFQATT and CDR2 SNEGSKA (reference sequence). This CDR3 has 14 residues. CDR3 DNA: TGCAGTGCTAGCCCGCGGGGCGGCAATCAGCCCCAGCATTTT. Amino acid sequence: CSASPRGGNQPQHF.

The CDR3 here is CASSSNRVYNEQFF. In nucleotides, the CDR3 is TGTGCCAGCAGCTCGAACAGGGTCTACAATGAGCAGTTCTTC. The chain recombines TRBV9 with TRBJ2-1; TRBD1 might be the D (6 bases). Looked up from germline, CDR1 is SGDLS and CDR2 is YYNGEE. Trimming stripped 4 bases from V and 3 bases from J, with 11 bases between. The CDR3 is 14 residues long.

The rearrangement links TRBV25-1 to TRBJ2-7; TRBD1 matches at 8 bases. The CDR3 is 12 residues long. Germline V CDR1 and CDR2: MGHDK, SYGVNS. The V segment lost 8 bases and the J segment 6 bases; nucleotides outside the gene matches: 6. The CDR3 is CASGQGPVEQYF. The CDR3 nucleotides are TGTGCCAGCGGACAGGGCCCCGTCGAGCAGTACTTC.

The chain links TRBV14 to TRBJ1-2, with 9 bases identical to TRBD1. The CDR3 covers 16 residues. V trimming: 5 bases; J trimming: 4 bases; junction bases outside the gene matches: 11. Germline loops: CDR1 SGHDN, CDR2 FVKESK. As DNA, the CDR3 is TGTGCCAGCAGCTATTATCCGGGACAGGGTCCCTATGGCTACACCTTC. Protein product: CASSYYPGQGPYGYTF.

Only a few counts were recorded for this clonotype. The chain recombines TRBV4-3 with TRBJ2-1; either TRBD1 or TRBD2 may fit D (6 bases each). Trimming took 1 base from V and 2 from J, leaving 12 bases between them. This CDR3 spans 16 amino acids. CDR1 and CDR2 from the germline V gene are LGHNA and YSLEER. The CDR3 nucleotides are TGCGCCAGCAGCCAAGCTGCCGGGGGCCCCTACAATGAGCAGTTCTTC. Its translation is CASSQAAGGPYNEQFF.

This clonotype turned up a few times. The chain combines TRBV28 with TRBJ1-2, with D perhaps matching TRBD1 (5 bases). Trimming removed 4 bases at V and 6 bases at J, with 18 bases between. Per germline, CDR1 MDHEN and CDR2 SYDVKM. The CDR3 loop spans 15 amino acids. The CDR3 bases are TGTGCCAGCAGTTCTCCCGGGACCCTCATAGATGGCTACACCTTC. Its protein product is CASSSPGTLIDGYTF.

This clonotype was counted a single time. The junction departs from the called germline gene at one end, perhaps through a read error. The chain carries TRBV12-3 or TRBV12-4 and TRBJ2-3; 10 bases match TRBD2. This CDR3 spans 16 amino acids. For the CDR3, the DNA is TGTGCCAGCAGCCCAGAACTAGCGGGGATAGCAGATACGAAGTATTTT. Amino acid sequence: CASSPELAGIADTKYF.

On this clonotype: One end of the junction varies from germline; a read error may be responsible. The V call is TRBV28, the J call TRBJ2-5; 9 bases are shared with TRBD1. Matching the DNA end better, TRBJ2-7 makes the J call doubtful. Per the germline V gene, CDR1 is MDHEN and CDR2 is SYDVKM. This CDR3 contains 13 residues. The CDR3 DNA is TGTGTCAGCAGTCCGGACAGGGGCCACGAGCAGTACTTC. This sequence encodes CVSSPDRGHEQYF.

The V call is TRBV6-1, the J call TRBJ1-5; maybe TRBD1 (5 bases). The CDR3 extends over 15 amino acids. Trimming left V 1 base short and J 7 bases short, with 14 bases between. Germline V gene data show CDR1 as MNHNS and CDR2 as SASEGT. The CDR3 region has the DNA TGTGCCAGCAGTGAAGACTCCGGGGCGGGACAGCCCCAGCATTTT. Its protein is CASSEDSGAGQPQHF.

The gene calls are TRBV29-1 and TRBJ1-3; possible D gene TRBD1, 5 bases. V lost 6 bases, J lost 2 bases, and 8 bases lay in between. The CDR3 spans 12 residues. CDR1 and CDR2 from the germline V gene are SQVTM and ANQGSEA. CDR3 DNA sequence: TGCAGCGTCCAGGGTACTGGAAACACCATATATTTT. Residues: CSVQGTGNTIYF.

The V call is TRBV7-2, the J call TRBJ2-2; D unresolved. V was shortened by 5 bases and J by 2 bases, with 6 bases between the two germline ends. The CDR3 extends over 13 amino acids. Per the germline V gene, CDR1 is SGHTA and CDR2 is FQGNSA. The CDR3 loop is CASSKTNTGELFF. CDR3 coding DNA: TGTGCCAGCAGCAAGACTAACACCGGGGAGCTGTTTTTT.

The chain employs TRBV7-2 and TRBJ2-5; a weak D match, TRBD1 (6 bases). This CDR3 region has 13 residues. V was clipped by 6 bases and J by 1 base, with 9 bases between them. Looked up from germline, CDR1 is SGHTA and CDR2 is FQGNSA. For the CDR3, the DNA is TGTGCCAGCAGAGACAGGAGCCAAGAGACCCAGTACTTC. It is translated as CASRDRSQETQYF.

The rearrangement joins TRBV7-6 to TRBJ2-1, with D tentatively TRBD1 (5 bases). Germline lookup yields CDR1 SGHVS and CDR2 FNYEAQ. Trimming removed 0 bases from V and 0 bases from J, with 9 bases in between. The CDR3 spans 16 residues. The CDR3: CASSLAPGPSYNEQFF. The CDR3 bases are TGTGCCAGCAGCTTAGCCCCAGGGCCCTCCTACAATGAGCAGTTCTTC.

The chain combines TRBV20-1 with TRBJ2-7, with D maybe TRBD2 (6 bases). The CDR3 is made up of 12 amino acids. Trimming shortened V by 6 bases and J by 7 bases, and 16 bases separated the two germline ends. CDR1 is DFQATT and CDR2 is SNEGSKA in the germline V gene (reference sequence). CDR3 residues: CSAGDSYNEQYF. CDR3 nucleotide sequence: TGCAGTGCGGGGGACTCTTACAATGAGCAGTACTTC.

The table lists this clonotype with a few counts. CDR3 coding DNA: TGCGCCAGCAGCCAAGTTGGGGGGGCTACAGATACGCAGTATTTT. Encoded protein: CASSQVGGATDTQYF. The chain is built from TRBV4-3 and TRBJ2-3, with D maybe TRBD2 (7 bases). The CDR3 contains 15 residues. V was cut by 1 base and J by 3 bases, with 11 bases left in between. CDR1 and CDR2 (germline): LGHNA, YSLEER.

The V gene is TRBV28, the J gene TRBJ2-6; 8 nucleotides align to TRBD2. The V segment lost 8 bases and the J segment 2 bases; nucleotides outside the gene matches: 8. The length of the CDR3 is 16 residues. Germline CDR1 is MDHEN and CDR2 is SYDVKM. The CDR3 DNA reads TGTGCCAGCGGATCACCAGCGGGGGCTGGGGCCAACGTCCTGACTTTC. It is translated as CASGSPAGAGANVLTF.

This clonotype was found once. The chain has TRBV12-3 or TRBV12-4 and TRBJ1-2; TRBD1 might be the D (5 bases). This CDR3 spans 13 amino acids. V lost 5 bases and J 7 bases, leaving 14 bases between the germline ends. The CDR3 bases are TGTGCCAGCAGTGTCTACGGGGCGTGTGGCTACACCTTC. Protein: CASSVYGACGYTF.

The chain has TRBV12-3 or TRBV12-4 and TRBJ2-2; 8 nucleotides align to TRBD1. The CDR3 covers 16 residues. Germline trimming cut 2 bases from V and 4 bases from J; bases unmatched to any gene: 6. The CDR3 spells CASSLRQGASTGELFF. For the CDR3, the DNA is TGTGCCAGCAGTTTAAGGCAGGGGGCCAGCACCGGGGAGCTGTTTTTT.

A single count supports this clonotype. V gene TRBV20-1 combines with J gene TRBJ1-4; no clear D. The CDR3 consists of 14 residues. Trimming shortened V by 4 bases and J by 8 bases, and 17 bases separated the two germline ends. Per germline, CDR1 DFQATT and CDR2 SNEGSKA (reference sequence). CDR3 DNA: TGCAGTGCTAAAGAGGCAGGATTCCTCGAAAAACTGTTTTTT. This codes for CSAKEAGFLEKLFF.

The chain recombines TRBV29-1 with TRBJ2-1, with D perhaps being TRBD1 or TRBD2 (6 bases each). This CDR3 has 14 residues. Germline CDR1 SQVTM, CDR2 ANQGSEA. Trimming left V 3 bases short and J 7 bases short, with 16 bases between. The CDR3 DNA is TGCAGCGTTGAGTGGCAGGGGCGGGGTAATGAGCAGTTCTTC. It translates to CSVEWQGRGNEQFF.

This clonotype was counted a few times. The V gene is TRBV18, the J gene TRBJ2-7; 8 bases are shared with TRBD1. This CDR3 spans 16 amino acids. Germline V gene data show CDR1 as KGHSH and CDR2 as LQKENI. J was trimmed by 5 bases and V by 6 bases; bases with no gene match: 15. This CDR3 is CASSPQGAVINDEQYF. As DNA, the CDR3 is TGTGCCAGCTCGCCCCAGGGGGCGGTAATAAACGACGAGCAGTACTTC.

This chain uses TRBV28 with TRBJ2-7; tentative D call: TRBD1 (6 bases). The CDR3 has 13 amino acids. The V end was cut by 8 bases, the J end by 2 bases, with 13 bases between. CDR1 and CDR2 (germline): MDHEN, SYDVKM. Here the CDR3 reads CASLSRGAYEQYF. In DNA form, the CDR3 reads TGTGCCAGCCTGAGCAGGGGCGCCTACGAGCAGTACTTC.